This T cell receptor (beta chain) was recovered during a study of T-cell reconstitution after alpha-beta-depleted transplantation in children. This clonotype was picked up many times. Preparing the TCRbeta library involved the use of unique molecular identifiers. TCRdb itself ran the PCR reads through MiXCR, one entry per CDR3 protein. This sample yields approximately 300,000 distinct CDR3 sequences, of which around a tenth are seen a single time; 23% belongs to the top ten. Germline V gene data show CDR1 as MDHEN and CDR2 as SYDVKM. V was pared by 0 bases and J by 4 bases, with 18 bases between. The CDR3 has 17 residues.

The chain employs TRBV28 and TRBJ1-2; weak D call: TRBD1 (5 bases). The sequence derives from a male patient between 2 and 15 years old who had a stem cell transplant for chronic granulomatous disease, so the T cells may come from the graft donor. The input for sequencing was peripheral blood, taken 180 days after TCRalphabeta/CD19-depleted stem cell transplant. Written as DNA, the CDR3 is TGTGCCAGCAGTTTATGGGAGGGTAGGGGTTCCACCTATGGCTACACCTTC. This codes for CASSLWEGRGSTYGYTF.